The present entry profiles one TCR beta chain with its context. Its target is unknown. Each CDR3 protein gets one entry after TCRdb re-called the 5' RACE reads with MiXCR. The data contain hundreds of thousands of distinct CDR3 sequences, 21% of them singletons. The data are from a study of identical twins. Per germline, CDR1 SGHRS and CDR2 YFSETQ. The V segment lost 2 bases and the J segment 4 bases; nucleotides outside the gene matches: 5. There are 14 residues in the CDR3. Overall study results and limits: Rather than following the same donors, the conclusions depended on cross-sectional statistical analysis.

A further study also used this sample, focusing on T cells expressing NK-cell markers. As that study records: Sequenced donors, eight in total, included seven who were HCMV-seropositive and one who was seronegative.

The rearrangement joins TRBV5-1 to TRBJ1-2; 7 bases line up with TRBD1. The sequenced material came from PBMCs. This clonotype was sampled from a woman aged 18-29 years in good health. The CDR3 nucleotides read TGCGCCAGCAGCTTTTCCGGGACAGCCTATGGCTACACCTTC. Its protein is CASSFSGTAYGYTF.